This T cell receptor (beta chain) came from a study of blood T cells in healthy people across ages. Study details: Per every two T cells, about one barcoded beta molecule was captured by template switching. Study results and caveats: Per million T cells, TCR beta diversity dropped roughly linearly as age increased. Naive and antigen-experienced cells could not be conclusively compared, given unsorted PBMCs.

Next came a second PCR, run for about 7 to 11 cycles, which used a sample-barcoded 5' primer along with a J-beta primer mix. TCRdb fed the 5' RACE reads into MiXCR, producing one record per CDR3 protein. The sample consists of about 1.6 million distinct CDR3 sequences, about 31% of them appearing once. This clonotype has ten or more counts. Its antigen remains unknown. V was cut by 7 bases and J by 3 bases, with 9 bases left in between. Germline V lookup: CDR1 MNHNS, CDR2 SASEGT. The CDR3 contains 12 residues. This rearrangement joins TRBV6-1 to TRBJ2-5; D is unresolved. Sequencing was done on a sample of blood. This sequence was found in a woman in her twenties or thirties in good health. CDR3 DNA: TGTGCCAGCATGAGTTTGGAAGAGACCCAGTACTTC. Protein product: CASMSLEETQYF.